This record concerns one T cell receptor (beta chain) sequence. Assay used: immunoSEQ multiplex PCR; TCRdb lists only in-frame clones, some missing. The table includes 2 million to 3 million clones, approximately 94% detected once. The sample is drawn from a study of shared clonotypes between healthy human individuals. Deletions cut 0 bases from V and 3 bases from J, with 13 bases between. Germline V gene lookup returns CDR1 SGHTS and CDR2 YDEGEE. The CDR3 extends over 16 amino acids. This sequence was found in a man younger than 30 in good health. Some clones in this sample may be carry-over from other donors' samples. Specimen: naive CD4+ T cells from PBMCs. Subset of the sample: CD45RA+ positively selected. This rearrangement joins TRBV5-8 to TRBJ1-5, with D hard to call. CDR3 nucleotide sequence: TGTGCCAGCAGCTTGGCCTTCCGACGGCTCAATCAGCCCCAGCATTTT. It translates to CASSLAFRRLNQPQHF.